The 10 T cell receptor beta chains reported below all come from one sample, sequenced in a study of vaccination and CD4 T cells after COVID-19. Oncomine TCR Beta short-read sequencing was applied to DNA from cultured CD4+ T cells. TCRdb fed the PCR reads into MiXCR, producing one record per CDR3 protein. The repertoire holds about 14,000 distinct CDR3 sequences, roughly 55% seen once, with 16% in the top ten. As for treatment: roughly 10-day PBMC culture with coronavirus spike peptide pools or control peptides (ViraFEST assay). Their target antigens are unknown. The sequencing input was CD4+ T cells from blood, cultured in vitro. The origin of the receptors is a human donor who had recovered from COVID-19.

The gene calls are TRBV5-4 and TRBJ2-5, with a tentative D call TRBD2 (5 bases). With 4 bases removed from V and 5 bases from J, the gap between germline ends came to 12 bases. Germline V gives CDR1 SGHNT, CDR2 YYREEE (reference sequence). The CDR3 has 13 amino acids. CDR3 region: CASSTPGSETQYF. DNA of the CDR3: TGTGCCAGCAGCACCCCGGGGAGTGAGACCCAGTACTTC.

This clonotype was observed once. The chain recombines TRBV4-1 with TRBJ2-5, with 7 positions matching TRBD1. The CDR3 is made up of 16 amino acids. V shed 4 bases and J 2 bases; nucleotides not matched to a gene: 10. The germline V gene encodes CDR1 MGHRA and CDR2 YSYEKL. CDR3 loop: CASSPGETGLQETQYF. CDR3 bases: TGCGCCAGCAGCCCAGGGGAGACAGGGCTACAAGAGACCCAGTACTTC.

This clonotype was seen just once. This rearrangement joins TRBV28 to TRBJ2-7; the match to TRBD2 covers 10 bases. The CDR3 sequence is 15 residues long. Germline CDR1 reads MDHEN; CDR2 reads SYDVKM. Trimming cost V 5 bases and J 4 bases; bases outside gene matches: 8. Written as DNA, the CDR3 is TGTGCCAGCAGTATAAAGCGGGAGGGCCGGTACGAGCAGTACTTC. Translation gives CASSIKREGRYEQYF.

This chain uses TRBV20-1 with TRBJ1-5; the D gene is possibly TRBD1 (6 bases). CDR3 length equals 14 residues. The V end was cut by 5 bases, the J end by 0 bases, with 11 bases between. From germline, CDR1 is DFQATT and CDR2 SNEGSKA (reference sequence). CDR3 DNA: TGCAGTGCTTCGACAGGCGATAGCAATCAGCCCCAGCATTTT. It yields the protein CSASTGDSNQPQHF.

V gene TRBV2 combines with J gene TRBJ2-7; D call uncertain. Germline CDR1 is SNHLY and CDR2 is FYNNEI. The length of the CDR3 is 12 residues. V was shortened by 4 bases and J by 7 bases, with 11 bases between the two germline ends. CDR3 DNA: TGTGCCAGCAGTGCCCTTAATGGGGAGCAGTACTTC. This encodes CASSALNGEQYF.

CDR3 region: CSARARITDTQYF. CDR3 nucleotides: TGCAGTGCTAGGGCCCGGATCACAGATACGCAGTATTTT. The V call is TRBV20-1, the J call TRBJ2-3; D gene uncertain. This CDR3 has 13 residues. The germline V gene has CDR1 DFQATT and CDR2 SNEGSKA (reference sequence). V lost 3 bases and J lost 2, with 9 bases in between.

As DNA, the CDR3 is TGTGCCAGCAGCCGCCAGTTTCCCAATCAGCCCCAGCATTTT. Translated: CASSRQFPNQPQHF. This chain connects TRBV5-8 to TRBJ1-5, with D uncertain. Germline loops: CDR1 SGHTS, CDR2 YDEGEE. Trimming removed 4 bases at V and 3 bases at J, with 11 bases between. The CDR3 loop spans 14 amino acids.

This chain joins TRBV2 and TRBJ2-2; D may be TRBD1 (5 bases). CDR1 and CDR2 from the germline V gene are SNHLY and FYNNEI. CDR3 size: 15 residues. Trimming pared 7 bases from V and 0 bases from J, leaving 12 bases between. In DNA, the CDR3 is TGTGCCAGCAAGCCGACAGACGCGAACACCGGGGAGCTGTTTTTT. It translates to CASKPTDANTGELFF. Based on the CDR3 plus reference TRBV2 and TRBJ2-2, the full variable domain is EPEVTQTPSHQVTQMGQEVILRCVPISNHLYFYWYRQILGQKVEFLVSFYNNEISEKSEIFDDQFSVERPDGSNFTLKIRSTKLEDSAMYFCASKPTDANTGELFFGEGSRLTVL.

The chain uses TRBV7-2 and TRBJ2-7; D call uncertain. Germline CDR1 reads SGHTA; CDR2 reads FQGNSA. The CDR3 has 14 residues. V was clipped by 2 bases and J by 0 bases, with 8 bases between them. This chain's CDR3 is CASSLRRHSYEQYF. For the CDR3, the DNA is TGTGCCAGCAGCTTAAGGCGCCACTCCTACGAGCAGTACTTC.

This sequence joins TRBV20-1 and TRBJ2-1; D unresolved. This CDR3 has 15 residues. Trimming cost V 0 bases and J 8 bases, with 17 bases left between them. Germline V gives CDR1 DFQATT, CDR2 SNEGSKA (reference sequence). CDR3 coding DNA: TGCAGTGCTAGAGATCTATACTCTTCTACCCATGAGCAGTTCTTC. It specifies CSARDLYSSTHEQFF.